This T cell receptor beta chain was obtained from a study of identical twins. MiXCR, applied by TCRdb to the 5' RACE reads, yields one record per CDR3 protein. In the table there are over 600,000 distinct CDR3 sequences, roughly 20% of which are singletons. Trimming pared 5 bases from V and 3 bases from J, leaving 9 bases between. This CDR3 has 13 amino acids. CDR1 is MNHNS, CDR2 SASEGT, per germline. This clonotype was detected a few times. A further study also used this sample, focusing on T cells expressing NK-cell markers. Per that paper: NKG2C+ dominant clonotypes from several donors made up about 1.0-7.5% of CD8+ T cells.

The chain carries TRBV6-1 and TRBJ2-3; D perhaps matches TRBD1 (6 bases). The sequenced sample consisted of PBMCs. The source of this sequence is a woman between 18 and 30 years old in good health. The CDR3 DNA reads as TGTGCCAGCAGTAAACAGGGTACAGATACGCAGTATTTT. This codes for CASSKQGTDTQYF.